This T cell receptor (beta chain) derives from a study of blood T cell repertoires in COVID-19. The germline V gene has CDR1 MNHNY and CDR2 SVGAGI (reference sequence). Trimming removed 6 bases from V and 5 bases from J; junction bases left unmatched: 13. The CDR3 contains 16 residues. Measured with immunoSEQ multiplex PCR; TCRdb has only the in-frame clones, and not every one. Among over 250,000 clones listed, 80% to 90% were seen once. This TCR was sampled from a woman between 50 and 59 years old with COVID-19, enrolled during active disease. The gene calls are TRBV6-6 and TRBJ2-1; TRBD2 agrees at 7 bases. Material for sequencing was peripheral blood. The CDR3 bases are TGTGCCAGCAGCTACACCGGGCGGGAGTTCAACAATGAGCAGTTCTTC. It translates to CASSYTGREFNNEQFF.